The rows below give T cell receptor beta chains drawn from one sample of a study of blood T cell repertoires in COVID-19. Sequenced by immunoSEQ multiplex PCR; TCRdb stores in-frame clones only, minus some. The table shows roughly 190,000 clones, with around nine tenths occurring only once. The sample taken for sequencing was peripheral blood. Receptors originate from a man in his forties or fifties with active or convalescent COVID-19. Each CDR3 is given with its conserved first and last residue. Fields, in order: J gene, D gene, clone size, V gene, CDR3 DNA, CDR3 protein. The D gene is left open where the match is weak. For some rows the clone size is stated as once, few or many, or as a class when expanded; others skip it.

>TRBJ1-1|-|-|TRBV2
TGTGCCAGCAGGGACAATAGGGACACTGAAGCTTTCTTT
CASRDNRDTEAFF
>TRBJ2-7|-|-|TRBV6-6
TGTGCCAGCAGTTACTCGGTCCTCAACAGCGAGCAGTACTTC
CASSYSVLNSEQYF
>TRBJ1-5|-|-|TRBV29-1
TGCAGCGTTGCAGAATATAGCAATCAGCCCCAGCATTTT
CSVAEYSNQPQHF
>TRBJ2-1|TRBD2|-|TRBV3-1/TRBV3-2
TGTGCCAGTACTAGCGGGGGCTACAATGAGCAGTTCTTC
CASTSGGYNEQFF
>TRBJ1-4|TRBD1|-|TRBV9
TGTGCCAGCAGCCCAGGGACAGGGAGAAACGAAAAACTGTTTTTT
CASSPGTGRNEKLFF
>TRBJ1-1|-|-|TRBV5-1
TGCGCCAGCAGCCAAAACGTCAGGGACACTGAAGCTTTCTTT
CASSQNVRDTEAFF
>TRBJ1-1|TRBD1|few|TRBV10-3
TGTGCCATCAGTGAGCCAGGGACAGGGGGCACTGAAGCTTTCTTT
CAISEPGTGGTEAFF
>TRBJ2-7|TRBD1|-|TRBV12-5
TGTGCTAGTGGCCTCTCGGACAGGTCCACCTACGAGCAGTACTTC
CASGLSDRSTYEQYF
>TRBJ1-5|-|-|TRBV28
TGTGCCAGCAGTGGGGGAGGGCCCCAGCCCCAGCATTTT
CASSGGGPQPQHF
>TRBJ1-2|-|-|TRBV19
TGTGCCAGTAGTATCCGGGGTAGCGGCTACACCTTC
CASSIRGSGYTF
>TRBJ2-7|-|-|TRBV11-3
TGTGCCAGCAGCTTACGGCGGGCAAATTCCTACGAGCAGTACTTC
CASSLRRANSYEQYF
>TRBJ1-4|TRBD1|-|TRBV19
TGTGCCAGTAGTGACAGGGGGCGCAGCTTGAATGAAAAACTGTTTTTT
CASSDRGRSLNEKLFF
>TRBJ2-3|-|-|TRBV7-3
TGTGCCAGCAGCTTAATCGACTCTGATACGCAGTATTTT
CASSLIDSDTQYF
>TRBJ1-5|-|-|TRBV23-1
TGCGCCAGCAGTCAATCCGGTTCGGGATGGAGGCCCCAGCATTTT
CASSQSGSGWRPQHF
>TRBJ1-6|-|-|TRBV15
TGTGCCACCAGCAGGGAAAGGGAGAGTTCACCCCTCCACTTT
CATSRERESSPLHF
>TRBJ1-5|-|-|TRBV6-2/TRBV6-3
TGTGCCAGCAGTTACTCTTATAGCAATCAGCCCCAGCATTTT
CASSYSYSNQPQHF
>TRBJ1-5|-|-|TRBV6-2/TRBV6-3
TGTGCCAGCAGTATACAGGGATCTCAGCCCCAGCATTTT
CASSIQGSQPQHF
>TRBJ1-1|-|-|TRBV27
TGTGCCAGCAGCGGACAGCGGACCCAGGGTGCTGAAGCTTTCTTT
CASSGQRTQGAEAFF
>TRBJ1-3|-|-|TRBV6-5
TGTGCCAGCAGCTATCTTCCCGGCACCATATATTTT
CASSYLPGTIYF
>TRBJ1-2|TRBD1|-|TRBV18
TGTGCCAGCTCACCCGCGACAGGGCTTGGCTATGGCTACACCTTC
CASSPATGLGYGYTF
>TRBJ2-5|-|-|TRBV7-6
TGTGCCAGCAGCTTATATCTACGGGAAGGGGAGACCCAGTACTTC
CASSLYLREGETQYF
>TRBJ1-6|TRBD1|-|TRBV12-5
TGTGCTAGTGGTTTGCAGCGTGGGGGACAGGAATATAATTCACCCCTCCACTTT
CASGLQRGGQEYNSPLHF